This T cell receptor (beta chain) comes out of a study of PD-1 blockade in classical Hodgkin lymphoma. Relapses following autologous stem cell transplantation were seen in all patients, with brentuximab vedotin exposure varying. The V end was cut by 1 base, the J end by 0 bases, with 13 bases between. The V gene's germline CDR1 is LGHNA and CDR2 YSLEER. The CDR3 spans 17 residues. Assay: immunoSEQ multiplex PCR; the TCRdb copy retains only in-frame clones and omits some. The repertoire consists of some 150,000 clones, with 78% occurring once and the leading ten covering over 7.5%. Comments on this clone: Its antigen remains unknown.

Findings of the study overall: Patients who initiated nivolumab within 1 year of ASCT were excluded.

The material was peripheral blood mononuclear cells (PBMCs), obtained before the second cycle of nivolumab. The chain is built from TRBV4-3 and TRBJ1-3; D not resolved. The TCR sequence derives from a human donor with classical Hodgkin lymphoma. This chain's CDR3 is CASSQGRQESSGNTIYF. The CDR3 bases are TGCGCCAGCAGCCAAGGTCGGCAGGAAAGCTCTGGAAACACCATATATTTT.